This paragraph covers one TCR beta chain sequence. Its antigen is not known. These data come from a study of CD8+CD57+ T cells in acquired aplastic anemia. Study-level information: Yields of DNA that came from sorted CD4+ and CD8+ cells averaged around 3 ug.

All patients picked for sequencing had shown, by flow cytometry, an expansion of CD8+CD57+ cells. Diagnosis of severe acquired aplastic anemia applied to all patients. The study, taken as a whole, reports: The study found no significant CD8+ Simpson's diversity difference between patients and controls. Patients shared under 30 CD8+ CDR3 sequences with controls.

The TCR beta profiling, which covered VDJ combination and CDR3 sequence, was carried out using genomic DNA as the template. MiXCR, applied by TCRdb to the reads, yields one record per CDR3 protein. The profile shows about 160,000 distinct CDR3 sequences, roughly half of them singletons. This CDR3 contains 16 residues. Germline V lookup: CDR1 SGHKS, CDR2 YYEKEE (reference sequence). V trimming: 0 bases; J trimming: 4 bases; junction bases outside the gene matches: 5. The sequence came from a human donor with aplastic anemia. The source material was sorted CD4+, CD8+, or CD8+CD57+ T cells (not recorded which) from PBMCs. The gene calls are TRBV5-5 and TRBJ2-2, with 8 bases identical to TRBD2. CDR3 sequence (DNA): TGTGCCAGCAGCTTGGTGCGGGGGGCGCTCACCGGGGAGCTGTTTTTT. Protein product: CASSLVRGALTGELFF.